This record looks at one TCR beta chain sequence and its context. Chemo-refractory metastatic non-small-cell lung cancer patients received focal radiation with ipilimumab CTLA-4 blockade. This sample is part of a study of radiotherapy plus CTLA-4 blockade in lung cancer. Per germline, CDR1 SGHNT and CDR2 YYREEE (reference sequence). This CDR3 is built from 14 residues. After removal of 6 bases from V and 2 bases from J, the junction contained 7 bases not matched to a gene. Sequencing was performed with immunoSEQ multiplex PCR; in TCRdb, only in-frame clones are kept and a portion is missing. This table holds fewer than 45,000 clones, more than 80% found once.

This sequence originates from a human donor with non-small cell lung cancer who had stable disease on radiotherapy plus ipilimumab. The rearrangement links TRBV5-4 to TRBJ1-2, with 7 bases lining up with TRBD1. The material sequenced was peripheral blood, taken from a patient treated with radiotherapy plus ipilimumab. The CDR3 reads CASTTPGQNYGYTF. CDR3 bases: TGTGCCAGCACCACACCGGGACAGAACTATGGCTACACCTTC.